Listed below are T cell receptor beta chains from one sample, sequenced in a study of T cells in Graves' hyperthyroidism and ophthalmopathy. TCRdb re-analysed the multiplex PCR reads in MiXCR, keeping a single row per CDR3 protein. Altogether 600,000 or so distinct CDR3 sequences are present, about a sixth being singletons, with the ten largest covering over 3.5%. The sequencing input was blood. The source is a woman in her twenties or thirties with Graves' hyperthyroidism. Each CDR3 is given with its conserved first and last residue. D genes are given only for firm matches. Clone size is shown for a subset of rows, as once, few, many or a class of expanded clone.

V	J	D	size	CDR3	DNA
TRBV9	TRBJ2-5	TRBD1	.	CASSFGQERETQYF	TGTGCCAGCAGCTTTGGACAGGAACGGGAGACCCAGTACTTC
TRBV28	TRBJ1-4	.	many	CASRLAGVVNEKLFF	TGTGCCAGCCGGCTAGCCGGGGTCGTTAATGAAAAACTGTTTTTT
TRBV5-1	TRBJ1-2	TRBD1	.	CASSSTGFDGYTF	TGCGCCAGCAGCTCGACAGGGTTTGATGGCTACACCTTC
TRBV7-2	TRBJ2-1	TRBD2	many	CASSLALLAGTRGNEQFF	TGTGCCAGCAGCTTAGCGCTTCTAGCGGGAACCCGGGGCAATGAGCAGTTCTTC
TRBV7-8	TRBJ2-1	TRBD2	few	CASSLFSGGYPEQFF	TGTGCCAGCAGCTTATTTAGCGGGGGGTACCCTGAGCAGTTCTTC
TRBV2	TRBJ1-1	.	many	CASIRDAGGMNTEAFF	TGTGCCAGCATCCGGGACGCCGGAGGGATGAACACTGAAGCTTTCTTT
TRBV9	TRBJ1-4	.	.	CASSQLTQGSEKLFF	TGTGCCAGCAGTCAACTGACACAGGGTAGTGAAAAACTGTTTTTT
TRBV19	TRBJ2-3	TRBD2	.	CASSRDYLAGTDTQYF	TGTGCCAGTAGCCGGGACTACCTAGCCGGCACAGATACGCAGTATTTT
TRBV6-1	TRBJ1-5	.	.	CASSKGFYQPQHF	TGTGCCAGCAGCAAAGGTTTTTATCAGCCCCAGCATTTT
TRBV29-1	TRBJ1-1	.	few	CSVQEGFGTEAFF	TGCAGCGTTCAGGAGGGTTTTGGCACTGAAGCTTTCTTT
TRBV11-3	TRBJ2-7	TRBD2	.	CASSATSGNYEQYF	TGTGCCAGCAGCGCTACTAGCGGGAACTACGAGCAGTACTTC
TRBV28	TRBJ2-5	.	once	CASSPHSQETQYF	TGTGCCAGCAGCCCGCATAGCCAAGAGACCCAGTACTTC
TRBV6-1	TRBJ1-2	TRBD1	.	CACQTGIVDGYTF	TGTGCCTGCCAGACAGGGATTGTAGATGGCTACACCTTC
TRBV7-2	TRBJ2-7	TRBD2	.	CASSIAGVRYEQYF	TGTGCCAGCAGTATAGCGGGAGTTCGGTACGAGCAGTACTTC
TRBV9	TRBJ2-3	.	.	CASSGRGGASTDTQYF	TGTGCCAGCAGCGGACGAGGAGGGGCTAGCACAGATACGCAGTATTTT
TRBV13	TRBJ2-7	.	.	CASSLGVGGGYEQYF	TGTGCCAGCAGCTTAGGGGTGGGAGGAGGGTACGAGCAGTACTTC
TRBV12-3/TRBV12-4	TRBJ1-5	TRBD1	.	CASSYGQGPNQPQHF	TGTGCCAGCAGCTACGGACAGGGCCCCAATCAGCCCCAGCATTTT
TRBV6-1	TRBJ2-5	.	.	CASRNLETQYF	TGTGCCAGTCGGAACCTGGAGACCCAGTACTTC
TRBV12-3/TRBV12-4	TRBJ1-5	.	.	CASRSGYSNQPQHF	TGTGCCAGCAGGTCAGGGTATAGCAATCAGCCCCAGCATTTT
TRBV7-2	TRBJ2-1	TRBD2	many	CASSFAAGESEQFF	TGTGCCAGCAGCTTTGCGGCGGGAGAGAGTGAGCAGTTCTTC
TRBV29-1	TRBJ1-2	TRBD1	few	CSVRTGDGYTF	TGCAGCGTTAGGACAGGGGATGGCTACACCTTC
TRBV6-1	TRBJ2-1	TRBD2	many	CASSELRLAFYNEQFF	TGTGCCAGCAGTGAACTTAGACTAGCGTTTTACAATGAGCAGTTCTTC